The source of this TCR beta chain is a study of memory CD4+ T cells and cytomegalovirus serostatus. Background on the study: This sample comes from healthy Belgian adults, roughly nine CMV seropositive, approximately 25 seronegative. The study's findings and limits: A US-trained random forest predicted CMV serostatus with median AUC around 0.92. About 40% of the roughly 150 known CMV-associated TCRbeta sequences appeared in CD4+ memory.

CDR1 is SGDLS and CDR2 is YYNGEE in the germline V gene. The CDR3 spans 13 residues. Trimming stripped 4 bases from V and 6 bases from J, with 13 bases between. As originally analysed: After removing out-of-frame reads, 2 million to 2.5 million distinct TCRbeta sequences remained. This table comes from immunoSEQ multiplex PCR, and its TCRdb copy is limited to in-frame clones, with some not included. The V and J calls and the clone size are those of that table, but D and trimming were determined from the DNA. The table includes 56,000 or so clones, around 80% detected once. A note on this clone: Its antigen is unknown.

The sort gate was single viable CD3+CD4+CD8-CD45RO+ cells for memory CD4+ T cells. The chain has TRBV9 and TRBJ1-1; D is unresolved. This sequence was found in an adult in good health and CMV-seronegative. Some clones in this sample may be carry-over from other donors' samples. Sequencing used memory CD4+ T cells from blood. The CDR3 spells CASSPRGRAEAFF. The CDR3 DNA reads TGTGCCAGCAGCCCAAGAGGGAGAGCTGAAGCTTTCTTT.